This T cell receptor (beta chain) was identified during a study of neurological immune-mediated disorders. One entry per CDR3 protein, called by TCRdb with MiXCR from the 5' RACE reads. The top ten clones hold 5% to 6.5% of a sample with roughly 100,000 distinct CDR3 sequences, 3% to 4% of them seen once. This CDR3 is 17 amino acids long. CDR1 is SGHVS and CDR2 is FNYEAQ in the germline V gene. J gave up 1 base and V 4 bases, and 6 bases lay outside the gene matches. V gene TRBV7-6 combines with J gene TRBJ2-1, with TRBD2 identical over 11 bases. Sequencing used PBMCs. The receptor was derived from a woman aged 18 to 35 with multiple sclerosis. The CDR3 DNA reads TGTGCCAGCAGCTCCCGACTAGCGGGAAAATCCTACAATGAGCAGTTCTTC. Translated, it gives CASSSRLAGKSYNEQFF. Based on the CDR3 plus reference TRBV7-6 and TRBJ2-1, the full variable domain is GAGVSQSPRYKVTKRGQDVALRCDPISGHVSLYWYRQALGQGPEFLTYFNYEAQQDKSGLPNDRFSAERPEGSISTLTIQRTEQRDSAMYRCASSSRLAGKSYNEQFFGPGTRLTVL.